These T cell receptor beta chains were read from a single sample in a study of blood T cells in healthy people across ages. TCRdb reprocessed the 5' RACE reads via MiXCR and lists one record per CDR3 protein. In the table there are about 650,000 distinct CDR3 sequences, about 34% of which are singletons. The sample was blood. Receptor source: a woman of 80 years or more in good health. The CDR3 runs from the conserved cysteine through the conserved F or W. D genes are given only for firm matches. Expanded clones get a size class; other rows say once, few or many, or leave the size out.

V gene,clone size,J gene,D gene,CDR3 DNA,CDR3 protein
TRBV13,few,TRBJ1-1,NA,TGTGCCAGCAGCCCCACCCTAATGAACACTGAAGCTTTCTTT,CASSPTLMNTEAFF
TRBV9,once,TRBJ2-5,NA,TGTGCCAGCAGCGTAGATGGGACGGGGCAAGAGACCCAGTACTTC,CASSVDGTGQETQYF
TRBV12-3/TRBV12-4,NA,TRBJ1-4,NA,TGTGCCAGCTGCGCTGCAGGGTCTGAAAAACTGTTTTTT,CASCAAGSEKLFF
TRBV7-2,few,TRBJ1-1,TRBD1,TGTGCCAGCAGCTTAGCGACAGGGATGAACACTGAAGCTTTCTTT,CASSLATGMNTEAFF
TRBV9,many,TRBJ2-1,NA,TGTGCCAGCAGCGGGACAACTGGAATCGAGCAGTTCTTC,CASSGTTGIEQFF
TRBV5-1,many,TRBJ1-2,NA,TGCGCCAGCAGCTTTTCAGGGGAGGGAAACTATGGCTACACCTTC,CASSFSGEGNYGYTF
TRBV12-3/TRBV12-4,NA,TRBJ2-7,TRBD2,TGTGCCAGCACCTATGGGGGGGGAATGTACTACGAGCAGTACTTC,CASTYGGGMYYEQYF
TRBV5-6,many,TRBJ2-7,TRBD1,TGTGCCAGCAGCTTCTCCGGGACAGGAGGGGAGCAGTACTTC,CASSFSGTGGEQYF
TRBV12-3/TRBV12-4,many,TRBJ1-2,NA,TGTGCCAGCAGTTTAGGCAGGAATAACTATGGCTACACCTTC,CASSLGRNNYGYTF
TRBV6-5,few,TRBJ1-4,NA,TGTGCCAGCAGTTACTCGAACGTAAATGAAAAACTGTTTTTT,CASSYSNVNEKLFF
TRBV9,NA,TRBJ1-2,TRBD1,TGTGCCAGCAGCGTAGCGGTTACCAACAGGGGGCTGGGCTATGGCTACACCTTC,CASSVAVTNRGLGYGYTF
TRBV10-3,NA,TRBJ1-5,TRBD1,TGTGCCATCTCCCCGGCAGGGGGGGGTCAGCCCCAGCATTTT,CAISPAGGGQPQHF
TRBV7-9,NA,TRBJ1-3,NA,TGTGCCAGCAACATACGGGAACTTGGGAACACCATATATTTT,CASNIRELGNTIYF
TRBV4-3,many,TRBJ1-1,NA,TGCGCCAGCAGCCAAGACTTGATCACTGAAGCTTTCTTT,CASSQDLITEAFF
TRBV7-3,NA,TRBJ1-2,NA,TGTGCCAGCAGCTCACTACACCTTGACAGCCCTAGCTATGGTCACACCTTC,CASSSLHLDSPSYGHTF
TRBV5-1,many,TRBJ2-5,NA,TGCGCCAGCAGCTCAGCCGGGACTGTGATGGAGACCCAGTACTTC,CASSSAGTVMETQYF
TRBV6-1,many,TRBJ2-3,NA,TGTGCCATCACGGAGCCCCCAGGTACGCAGTATTTT,CAITEPPGTQYF
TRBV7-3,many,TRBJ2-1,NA,TGTGCCAGCAGCCTCCGACTGGGTGCCTACAATGAGCAGTTCTTC,CASSLRLGAYNEQFF
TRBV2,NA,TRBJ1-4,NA,TGTGCCAGCGGCAGGGGTTGGGATGAAAAACTGTTTTTT,CASGRGWDEKLFF
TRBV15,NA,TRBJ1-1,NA,TGTGCCACCAGCAGAGGTGACGACCTGAACACTGAAGCTTTCTTT,CATSRGDDLNTEAFF
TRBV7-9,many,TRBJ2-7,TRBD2,TGTGCCAGCAGCTTGGGACCTAGCGGGGGTTACGAGCAGTACTTC,CASSLGPSGGYEQYF
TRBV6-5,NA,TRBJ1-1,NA,TGTGCCAGCAGTCCGGGAAACACCAACACTGAAGCTTTCTTT,CASSPGNTNTEAFF
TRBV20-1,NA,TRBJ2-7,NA,TGCAGTGCTGGATTTTTGGGGGAGCAGTACTTC,CSAGFLGEQYF
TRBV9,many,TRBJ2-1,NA,TGTGCCAGCAGCGTGGGGGGGACAGGAGCGAGAAATGAGCAGTTCTTC,CASSVGGTGARNEQFF
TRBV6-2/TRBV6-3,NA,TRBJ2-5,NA,TGTGCCAGCAGGCCCCGGGCTGGGACCCAGTACTTC,CASRPRAGTQYF
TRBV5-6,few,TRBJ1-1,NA,TGTGCCAGCAGCTTGGTGGCAGTCTCGGGGACTGAAGCTTTCTTT,CASSLVAVSGTEAFF
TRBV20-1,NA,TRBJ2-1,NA,TGCAGTGCTAGAAGACAGTCGCCGGGCTACAATGAGCAGTTCTTC,CSARRQSPGYNEQFF
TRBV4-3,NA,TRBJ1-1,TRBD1,TGCACCAGCAGCGCTACAGGGGGCACTGAAACTTTCTTT,CTSSATGGTETFF
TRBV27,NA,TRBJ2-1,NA,TGTGCCAGCAGTTTGGTGGTAGGGGTGGGATGGAATGAGCAGTTCTTC,CASSLVVGVGWNEQFF
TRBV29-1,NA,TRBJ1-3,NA,TGCAGCGTTGGACTAACCCCGGGGGGAAGCACCATATATTTC,CSVGLTPGGSTIYF
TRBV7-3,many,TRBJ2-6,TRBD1,TGTGCCAGCAGTTCGACAGGGGGCACTGGGGCCAACGTCCTGACTTTC,CASSSTGGTGANVLTF
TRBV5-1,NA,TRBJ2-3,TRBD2,TGCGCCAGCAGCTTGTTGTCTAGCGGAAAAGCTAGCACAGATACGCAGTATTTT,CASSLLSSGKASTDTQYF
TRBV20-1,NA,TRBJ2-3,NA,TGCAGTGCCCCATTTGGTACGCAGTATTTT,CSAPFGTQYF
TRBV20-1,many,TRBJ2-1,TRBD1,TGCAGTGTGAGGCGAAGGACAGGGTCCTACAATGAGCAGTTCTTC,CSVRRRTGSYNEQFF
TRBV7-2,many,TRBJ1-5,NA,TGTGCCAGCAGCCCCCGGACAGCCACTCAGCCCCAGCATTTT,CASSPRTATQPQHF
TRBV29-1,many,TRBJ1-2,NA,TGCAGCGCCTATGCTGGGGGCATGGATGGCTACACCTTC,CSAYAGGMDGYTF
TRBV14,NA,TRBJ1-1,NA,TGTGCCAGCAGCCCACGACAAGTCACTGAAGCTTTCTTT,CASSPRQVTEAFF
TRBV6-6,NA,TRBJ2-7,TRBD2,TGTGCCAGCACCGGGACTAGCGGCTACGAGCAGTACTTC,CASTGTSGYEQYF
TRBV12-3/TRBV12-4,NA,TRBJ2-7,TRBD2,TGTGCCAGCAGTTTCGGGGGGAGAGGGTACGAGCAGTACTTC,CASSFGGRGYEQYF